This entry is about one TCR beta chain. Study processing details: Amplification with reference gene primers provided the estimates of nucleated cell counts. Profiled with immunoSEQ multiplex PCR; TCRdb holds only in-frame clones, not every one. V and J calls and clone size are copied from that table; D and trimming were computed from the DNA. The sample comprises approximately 100,000 clones, almost 85% of which are singletons, and about 10% rests with the top ten. The sample belongs to a study of blood T cell repertoires in COVID-19. Study in general: Donors in the United States, Italy and Spain gave samples during acute or convalescent COVID-19.

Trimming shortened V by 0 bases and J by 6 bases, and 11 bases separated the two germline ends. This CDR3 region has 13 residues. Per germline, CDR1 GTSNPN and CDR2 SVGIG (reference sequence). Sequences were obtained from peripheral blood. The source of this sequence is a man in his 70s with acute or convalescent COVID-19. This chain joins TRBV30 and TRBJ1-1, with a possible D match to TRBD1 (6 bases). The CDR3 sequence is CAWSVGGAPEAFF. The CDR3 DNA reads as TGTGCCTGGAGTGTGGGGGGGGCACCTGAAGCTTTCTTT.